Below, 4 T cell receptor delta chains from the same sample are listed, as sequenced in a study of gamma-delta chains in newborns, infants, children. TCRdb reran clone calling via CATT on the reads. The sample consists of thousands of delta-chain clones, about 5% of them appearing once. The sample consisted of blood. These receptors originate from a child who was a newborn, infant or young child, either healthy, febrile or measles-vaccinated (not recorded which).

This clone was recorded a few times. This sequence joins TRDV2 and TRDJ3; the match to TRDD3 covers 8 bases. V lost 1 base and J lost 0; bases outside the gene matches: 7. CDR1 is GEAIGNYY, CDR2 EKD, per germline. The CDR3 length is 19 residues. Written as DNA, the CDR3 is TGTGCCTGTGACACGACTGGGGGGATAAGCTCCTGGGACACCCGACAGATGTTTTTC. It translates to CACDTTGGISSWDTRQMFF.

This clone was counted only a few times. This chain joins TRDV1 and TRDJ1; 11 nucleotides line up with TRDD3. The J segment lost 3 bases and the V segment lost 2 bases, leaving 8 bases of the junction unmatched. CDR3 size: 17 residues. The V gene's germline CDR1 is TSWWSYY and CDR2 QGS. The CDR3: CALGEARTGGYSDKLIF. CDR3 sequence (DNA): TGTGCTCTTGGGGAAGCCCGTACTGGGGGATATTCCGATAAACTCATCTTT.

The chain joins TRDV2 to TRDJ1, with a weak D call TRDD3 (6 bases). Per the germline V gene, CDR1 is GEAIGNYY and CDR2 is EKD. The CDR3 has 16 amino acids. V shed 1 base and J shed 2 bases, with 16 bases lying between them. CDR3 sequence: CACDTLGIRGTDKLIF. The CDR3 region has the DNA TGTGCCTGTGACACGCTGGGGATTCGGGGGACCGATAAACTCATCTTT.

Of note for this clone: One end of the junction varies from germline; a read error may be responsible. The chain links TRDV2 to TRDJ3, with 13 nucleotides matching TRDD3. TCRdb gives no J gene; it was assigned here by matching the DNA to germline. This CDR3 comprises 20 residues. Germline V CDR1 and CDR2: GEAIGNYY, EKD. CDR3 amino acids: CACDKGLGDTSSWGTRQMFF. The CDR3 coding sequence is TGTGCCTGTGACAAAGGACTGGGGGATACGAGCTCCTGGGGCACCCGACAGATGTTTTTC.